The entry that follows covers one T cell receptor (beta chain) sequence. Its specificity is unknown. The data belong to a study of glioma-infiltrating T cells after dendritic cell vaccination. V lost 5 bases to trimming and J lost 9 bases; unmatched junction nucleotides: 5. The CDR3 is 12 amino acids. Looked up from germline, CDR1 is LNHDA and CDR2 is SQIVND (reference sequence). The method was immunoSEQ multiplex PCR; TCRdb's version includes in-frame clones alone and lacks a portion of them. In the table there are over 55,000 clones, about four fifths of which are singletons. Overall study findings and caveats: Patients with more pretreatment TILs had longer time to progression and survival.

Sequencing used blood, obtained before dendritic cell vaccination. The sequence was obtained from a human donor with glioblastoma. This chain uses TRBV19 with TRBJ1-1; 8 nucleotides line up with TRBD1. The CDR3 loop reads CASSPDREKAFF. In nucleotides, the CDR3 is TGTGCCAGTAGTCCGGACAGGGAAAAAGCTTTCTTT.